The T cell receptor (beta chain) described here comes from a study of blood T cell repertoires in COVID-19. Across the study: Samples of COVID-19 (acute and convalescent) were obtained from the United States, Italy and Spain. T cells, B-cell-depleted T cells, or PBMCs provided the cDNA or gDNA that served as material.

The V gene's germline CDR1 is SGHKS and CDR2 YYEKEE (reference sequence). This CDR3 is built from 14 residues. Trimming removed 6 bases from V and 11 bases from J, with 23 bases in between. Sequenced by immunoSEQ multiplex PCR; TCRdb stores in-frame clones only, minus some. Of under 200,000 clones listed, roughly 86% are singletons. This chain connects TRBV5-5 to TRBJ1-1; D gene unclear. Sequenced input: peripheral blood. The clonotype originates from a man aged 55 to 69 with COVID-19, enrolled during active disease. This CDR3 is CASTQDPGRIFAFF. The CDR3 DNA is TGTGCCAGCACCCAAGATCCAGGAAGGATATTCGCTTTCTTT.